The 30 T cell receptor beta chains presented below share a single source sample, sequenced in a study of PD-1 blockade in mismatch repair-deficient tumors. Only in-frame clones appear in the TCRdb table, and some are missing; sequencing was by immunoSEQ multiplex PCR. The table lists around 120,000 clones, more than 85% of them singletons. Sequenced here: peripheral blood, sampled 44 weeks after starting pembrolizumab. The source of these receptors is an adult with mismatch repair-deficient cancer.

J is TRBJ2-7 and V is TRBV5-6; maybe TRBD2 (6 bases). The CDR3 runs 14 residues. The V end lost 2 bases, the J end lost 0 bases, and 9 bases lay between the germline ends. CDR1 SGHDT and CDR2 YYEEEE come from the germline V gene. The CDR3 reads CASSFTTSSYEQYF. For the CDR3, the DNA is TGTGCCAGCAGCTTCACGACTAGCTCCTACGAGCAGTACTTC.

The chain uses TRBV4-1 and TRBJ2-3; the D gene is possibly TRBD1 (5 bases). Trimming shortened V by 4 bases and J by 6 bases, and 11 bases separated the two germline ends. In germline, CDR1 is MGHRA, CDR2 YSYEKL. The length of the CDR3 is 13 residues. This CDR3 reads CASSPPAGDTQYF. The CDR3 DNA is TGCGCCAGCAGCCCCCCCGCAGGGGATACGCAGTATTTT.

V and J are TRBV4-1 and TRBJ2-2, with TRBD2 identical over 15 bases. The V and J ends lost 4 bases and 10 bases, in that order; junction bases with no gene match: 7. The CDR3 extends over 16 amino acids. Germline V gene sequence: CDR1 MGHRA, CDR2 YSYEKL. CDR3 sequence: CASSPGTSGGKAELFF. CDR3 DNA sequence: TGCGCCAGCAGCCCTGGGACTAGCGGGGGGAAGGCGGAGCTGTTTTTT.

This chain links TRBV5-1 with TRBJ1-1; D is undetermined. The length of the CDR3 is 13 residues. V was pared by 0 bases and J by 0 bases, with 3 bases between. Germline loops: CDR1 SGHRS, CDR2 YFSETQ. CDR3: CASSLGLNTEAFF. CDR3 sequence (DNA): TGCGCCAGCAGCTTGGGTCTGAACACTGAAGCTTTCTTT.

The chain carries TRBV11-3 and TRBJ2-7; D tentatively reads TRBD1 or TRBD2 (5 bases each). CDR1 is SGHNT and CDR2 is YENEEA in the germline V gene. The CDR3 contains 13 residues. V was pared by 0 bases and J by 6 bases, with 9 bases between. The CDR3 region has the DNA TGTGCCAGCAGCTTAGATACCGGGGCCGAGCAGTACTTC. Its translation is CASSLDTGAEQYF.

The rearrangement uses TRBV4-1 and TRBJ2-7; D is undetermined. Trimming took off 4 bases at V and 7 bases at J, with 14 bases between the two ends. The V gene's germline CDR1 is MGHRA and CDR2 YSYEKL. The CDR3 extends over 13 amino acids. The CDR3 protein is CASSRLEWGEQYF. The DNA for the CDR3 is TGCGCCAGCAGCCGTTTAGAATGGGGAGAGCAGTACTTC.

The chain carries TRBV7-2 and TRBJ2-7; 11 bases agree with TRBD2. The CDR3 is 14 residues long. Unmatched junction bases numbered 5, after V lost 5 bases and J lost 5 bases. Germline loops: CDR1 SGHTA, CDR2 FQGNSA. The chain's CDR3 is CASSPASGRNEQYF. For the CDR3, the DNA is TGTGCCAGCAGCCCGGCTAGCGGGAGGAACGAGCAGTACTTC.

The V gene is TRBV29-1, the J gene TRBJ2-1; possible D gene TRBD2, 6 bases. Trimming left V 7 bases short and J 9 bases short, with 19 bases between. The germline CDR1 and CDR2 sequences are SQVTM and ANQGSEA. This CDR3 spans 13 amino acids. The CDR3 loop reads CSAEPTRLGEQFF. In DNA form, the CDR3 reads TGCAGCGCAGAGCCGACTAGATTGGGTGAGCAGTTCTTC.

This clone has only a few counts. The chain is built from TRBV19 and TRBJ1-1; unclear D gene. The CDR3 sequence is 12 residues long. V lost 1 base, J lost 7 bases, and 7 bases lay in between. Germline V lookup: CDR1 LNHDA, CDR2 SQIVND (reference sequence). The CDR3 nucleotides are TGTGCCAGTAGTATAGGCGATCTTGAAGCTTTCTTT. It is translated as CASSIGDLEAFF.

The sample holds one count of this clone. V is TRBV11-2 and J is TRBJ2-1; weak D call: TRBD2 (5 bases). CDR1 and CDR2 (germline): SGHAT, FQNNGV. This CDR3 has 15 residues. Trimming took 3 bases from V and 8 from J, leaving 17 bases between them. The CDR3 nucleotides are TGTGCCAGCAGCTTGGCGGGTCTAGCCGGGCATGAGCAGTTCTTC. Protein: CASSLAGLAGHEQFF.

The chain employs TRBV29-1 and TRBJ1-4; D uncertain. Between the trimmed V and J ends, which lost 4 bases and 2 bases, there was a span of 11 bases. Germline lookup yields CDR1 SQVTM and CDR2 ANQGSEA. The length of the CDR3 is 14 residues. CDR3 nucleotide sequence: TGCAGCGTTGTGGGTTCGGGGACTAATGAAAAACTGTTTTTT. Translated, it gives CSVVGSGTNEKLFF.

The chain's CDR3 is CASSLGRDRSYNEQFF. The CDR3, as DNA: TGTGCCAGCAGTTTGGGCAGGGATAGGTCCTACAATGAGCAGTTCTTC. The chain has TRBV28 and TRBJ2-1; D is possibly TRBD1 (5 bases). The germline V gene has CDR1 MDHEN and CDR2 SYDVKM. V lost 3 bases and J 1 base, leaving 13 bases between the germline ends. CDR3 size: 16 residues.

This clone has a single count. This rearrangement joins TRBV7-2 to TRBJ2-5; 7 bases align to TRBD2. This CDR3 has 15 residues. Germline V CDR1 and CDR2: SGHTA, FQGNSA. V was clipped by 3 bases and J by 2 bases; unmatched bases: 6. The CDR3 bases are TGTGCCAGCAGCTTGGGCGGGGGACTTCAAGAGACCCAGTACTTC. As protein: CASSLGGGLQETQYF.

The chain carries TRBV6-5 and TRBJ2-1; D unclear. With 2 bases removed from V and 2 bases from J, the gap between germline ends came to 10 bases. Germline CDR1 MNHEY, CDR2 SVGAGI. This CDR3 is built from 15 residues. The CDR3: CASSYEALPYNEQFF. CDR3 coding DNA: TGTGCCAGCAGTTACGAGGCCCTACCCTACAATGAGCAGTTCTTC.

The J gene is TRBJ2-1, the V gene TRBV4-3; perhaps TRBD2 as D (5 bases). The CDR3 is 13 residues long. CDR1 LGHNA and CDR2 YSLEER come from the germline V gene. Deletions cut 0 bases from V and 5 bases from J, with 5 bases between. CDR3 amino acids: CASSQDSDNEQFF. The DNA of the CDR3 is TGCGCCAGCAGCCAAGATAGCGACAATGAGCAGTTCTTC.

The rearrangement uses TRBV19 and TRBJ2-1; 11 nucleotides line up with TRBD2. Germline V lookup: CDR1 LNHDA, CDR2 SQIVND (reference sequence). V dropped 5 bases and J dropped 6; count of bases not matched to a gene: 6. This CDR3 region has 15 residues. The CDR3 here is CASSGRLAGSNEQFF. The CDR3 DNA reads as TGTGCCAGTAGTGGACGACTAGCGGGAAGCAATGAGCAGTTCTTC.

The chain links TRBV6-5 to TRBJ2-7, with D possibly being TRBD1 (6 bases). Looked up from germline, CDR1 is MNHEY and CDR2 is SVGAGI. This CDR3 has 14 residues. Trimming took 6 bases from V and 1 from J, leaving 13 bases between them. Written as DNA, the CDR3 is TGTGCCAGCAGCCTCAGGGGACGGTCCTACGAGCAGTACTTC. Protein: CASSLRGRSYEQYF.

The chain couples TRBV28 to TRBJ1-5, with D possibly matching TRBD1 (5 bases). Germline loops: CDR1 MDHEN, CDR2 SYDVKM. Trimming pared 8 bases from V and 5 bases from J, leaving 19 bases between. The CDR3 extends over 15 amino acids. The CDR3 sequence is CASERRGSIHQPQHF. The CDR3 bases are TGTGCCAGCGAAAGGCGGGGGTCCATACATCAGCCCCAGCATTTT.

This chain links TRBV27 with TRBJ2-1, with TRBD1 matching over 10 bases. J lost 12 bases, V lost 0 bases, and 8 bases had no gene match. This CDR3 comprises 15 residues. CDR1 and CDR2 from the germline V gene are MNHEY and SMNVEV (reference sequence). CDR3 DNA sequence: TGTGCCAGCAGTTTATCGGTTTCGACAGGGGGCGCGCAGTTCTTC. As protein: CASSLSVSTGGAQFF.

CDR3 region: CASGQTVNTEAFF. In DNA form, the CDR3 reads TGTGCTAGTGGTCAGACGGTGAACACTGAAGCTTTCTTT. The chain combines TRBV12-5 with TRBJ1-1; D is ambiguous. The CDR3 loop spans 13 amino acids. The V and J ends lost 5 bases and 0 bases respectively, with 7 bases between them. The germline V gene encodes CDR1 LGHNT and CDR2 FRNRAP.

This clone showed up just a few times. V is TRBV10-2 and J is TRBJ2-7; D is possibly TRBD1 (6 bases). V was trimmed by 2 bases and J by 3 bases, leaving 8 bases between them. In germline, CDR1 is WSHSY, CDR2 SAAADI. The CDR3 spans 13 residues. This CDR3 is CASSERTVYEQYF. Written as DNA, the CDR3 is TGCGCCAGCAGTGAGCGGACAGTCTACGAGCAGTACTTC.

The rearrangement uses TRBV4-1 and TRBJ2-7; D uncertain. Trimming took 1 base from V and 1 from J, leaving 5 bases between them. This CDR3 contains 13 residues. The germline V gene has CDR1 MGHRA and CDR2 YSYEKL. The CDR3 loop reads CASSQGISYEQYF. The CDR3 coding sequence is TGCGCCAGCAGCCAAGGGATTTCCTACGAGCAGTACTTC.

The rearrangement uses TRBV7-8 and TRBJ2-3, with a tentative D call TRBD1 (5 bases). The germline CDR1 and CDR2 sequences are SGHVS and FQNEAQ. The CDR3 runs 14 residues. V was trimmed by 2 bases and J by 4 bases, leaving 10 bases between them. The CDR3 nucleotides are TGTGCCAGCAGCTTAATAAGGGGCGCAGATACGCAGTATTTT. It encodes CASSLIRGADTQYF. Full variable domain (rest looked up from reference TRBV7-8 and TRBJ2-3): GAGVSQSPRYKVAKRGQDVALRCDPISGHVSLFWYQQALGQGPEFLTYFQNEAQLDKSGLPSDRFFAERPEGSVSTLKIQRTQQEDSAVYLCASSLIRGADTQYFGPGTRLTVL.

The count of this clone is one. The rearrangement links TRBV27 to TRBJ1-5; D may be TRBD1 (5 bases). Germline V gene data show CDR1 as MNHEY and CDR2 as SMNVEV (reference sequence). V lost 3 bases and J 3 bases, leaving 9 bases between the germline ends. The CDR3 loop spans 14 amino acids. The CDR3 sequence: CASSFGRDNQPQHF. The CDR3 DNA reads TGTGCCAGCAGTTTTGGCAGGGACAATCAGCCCCAGCATTTT.

This rearrangement joins TRBV10-2 to TRBJ2-7, with D tentatively TRBD2 (6 bases). Germline CDR1 is WSHSY and CDR2 is SAAADI. Trimming took 4 bases from V and 4 from J, leaving 17 bases between them. The CDR3 has 15 amino acids. The CDR3 protein is CASSVVGLGGYEQYF. The CDR3 region has the DNA TGCGCCAGCAGTGTAGTGGGGCTTGGGGGGTACGAGCAGTACTTC.

This clone was seen more than once but under ten times. The chain couples TRBV4-2 to TRBJ2-2; maybe TRBD2 (6 bases). V lost 6 bases to trimming and J lost 5 bases, with 10 bases between them. This CDR3 comprises 13 residues. Germline V CDR1 and CDR2: LGHNA, YNFKEQ. For the CDR3, the DNA is TGTGCCAGCAGTTCGGGGGAAACCGGGGAGCTGTTTTTT. Translated, it gives CASSSGETGELFF.

The chain carries TRBV1 and TRBJ2-4; the table's TRBD2 call for D was not verified on the DNA. TRBV1 is classified as a pseudogene. The CDR3 sequence is 17 residues long. The chain's CDR3 is CTRPGLADDRSKNIQYF. The CDR3 region has the DNA TGCACTCGGCCGGGACTAGCAGACGATAGGAGCAAAAACATTCAGTACTTC.

V is TRBV7-9 and J is TRBJ2-7, with 12 bases identical to TRBD1. This CDR3 has 17 residues. V was clipped by 5 bases and J by 5 bases; unmatched bases: 13. Germline values: CDR1 SEHNR, CDR2 FQNEAQ (reference sequence). The CDR3 spells CASSPGTGGGRVNEQYF. The CDR3 DNA follows: TGTGCCAGCAGCCCCGGGACAGGGGGCGGGAGGGTCAACGAGCAGTACTTC.

The V call is TRBV7-8, the J call TRBJ1-4, with 10 positions matching TRBD1. The CDR3 loop spans 20 amino acids. With 5 bases clipped from V and 0 bases from J, the junction kept 15 bases outside the gene matches. Looked up from germline, CDR1 is SGHVS and CDR2 is FQNEAQ. CDR3 loop: CASSLGRQGALFSTNEKLFF. CDR3 sequence (DNA): TGTGCCAGCAGCCTAGGTCGACAGGGGGCTCTTTTTTCAACTAATGAAAAACTGTTTTTT. Supplemented by reference TRBV7-8 and TRBJ1-4, the full variable domain reads GAGVSQSPRYKVAKRGQDVALRCDPISGHVSLFWYQQALGQGPEFLTYFQNEAQLDKSGLPSDRFFAERPEGSVSTLKIQRTQQEDSAVYLCASSLGRQGALFSTNEKLFFGSGTQLSVL.

The gene calls are TRBV19 and TRBJ2-1, with TRBD2 matching over 9 bases. V shed 4 bases and J 3 bases; nucleotides not matched to a gene: 4. The CDR3 is 15 residues long. Per the germline V gene, CDR1 is LNHDA and CDR2 is SQIVND (reference sequence). The CDR3 sequence is CASSSGRAFYNEQFF. CDR3 DNA sequence: TGTGCCAGTAGTAGCGGGAGGGCCTTCTACAATGAGCAGTTCTTC.